These T cell receptor beta chains were read from a single sample in a study of blood T cell repertoires in COVID-19. The protocol was immunoSEQ multiplex PCR, while the TCRdb copy is restricted to in-frame clones and leaves out a portion. The table has roughly 180,000 clones, roughly 80% seen once; the top ten hold roughly 6%. Material: PBMCs or T cells enriched from blood (not recorded which). The receptors were sampled from a woman aged 35 to 49 with acute COVID-19. Each CDR3 is given with its conserved first and last residue. The D gene is left open where the match is weak. The size field is filled for only some rows; it gives once, few, many or a size class.

CDR3aa	CDR3nt	v_gene	j_gene	abundance	d_gene
CASSEVRLASYTDTQYF	TGTGCCAGCAGTGAAGTTCGACTAGCATCATACACAGATACGCAGTATTTT	TRBV25-1	TRBJ2-3	.	TRBD2
CASSHLGAGQGLGAFF	TGTGCCAGCAGCCATCTCGGGGCGGGACAGGGGTTAGGAGCTTTCTTT	TRBV3-1/TRBV3-2	TRBJ1-1	.	TRBD1
CATSDPSAGAYNEQFF	TGTGCCACCAGTGATCCGTCAGCGGGAGCTTACAATGAGCAGTTCTTC	TRBV24-1	TRBJ2-1	.	TRBD2
CASSFLAGGPGEQFF	TGCGCCAGCAGCTTCCTAGCGGGAGGGCCAGGGGAGCAGTTCTTC	TRBV5-1	TRBJ2-1	.	TRBD2
CASSSGGSNQPQHF	TGTGCCAGCAGTTCAGGGGGTAGCAATCAGCCCCAGCATTTT	TRBV28	TRBJ1-5	.	TRBD1
CASSLMGQGNTEAFF	TGTGCCAGCAGCTTAATGGGACAGGGGAACACTGAAGCTTTCTTT	TRBV11-3	TRBJ1-1	.	TRBD1
CASSLQGAPNTEAFF	TGCGCCAGCAGCTTACAGGGGGCGCCGAACACTGAAGCTTTCTTT	TRBV5-1	TRBJ1-1	.	TRBD1
CASSVATGAGNTIYF	TGTGCCAGCAGCGTAGCTACAGGGGCTGGAAACACCATATATTTT	TRBV9	TRBJ1-3	.	TRBD1
CASSPGLAGLAGNNEQFF	TGTGCCAGCTCACCTGGGTTAGCGGGACTAGCGGGGAACAATGAGCAGTTCTTC	TRBV18	TRBJ2-1	.	TRBD2
CASTPGSLQTEAFF	TGCGCCAGCACCCCCGGGTCCCTCCAAACTGAAGCTTTCTTT	TRBV5-1	TRBJ1-1	.	.
CATSIGVGSSYNEQFF	TGTGCCACCAGCATCGGGGTGGGGAGCTCCTACAATGAGCAGTTCTTC	TRBV15	TRBJ2-1	once	.
CASSVAPRGLFAGELFF	TGTGCCAGCAGCGTAGCCCCCCGAGGACTATTCGCCGGGGAGCTGTTTTTT	TRBV9	TRBJ2-2	.	.
CASLVNYGYTF	TGTGCCAGCCTCGTGAACTATGGCTACACCTTC	TRBV2	TRBJ1-2	.	.
CASLGNQETQYF	TGTGCCAGCCTTGGCAACCAAGAGACCCAGTACTTC	TRBV6-5	TRBJ2-5	.	.
CASSQVLIGGTQYF	TGTGCCAGCAGCCAAGTTTTAATAGGAGGTACGCAGTATTTT	TRBV4-2	TRBJ2-3	.	.
CASSSSQGPWDEQFF	TGTGCCAGCAGTTCCTCCCAGGGGCCTTGGGATGAGCAGTTCTTC	TRBV28	TRBJ2-1	once	.
CASSPGQVNTEAFF	TGTGCCAGCAGCCCCGGACAGGTGAACACTGAAGCTTTCTTT	TRBV3-1/TRBV3-2	TRBJ1-1	.	TRBD1
CASSVGLAGIWIQFF	TGTGCCAGCAGTGTCGGGCTAGCGGGAATATGGATTCAGTTCTTC	TRBV2	TRBJ2-1	.	TRBD2